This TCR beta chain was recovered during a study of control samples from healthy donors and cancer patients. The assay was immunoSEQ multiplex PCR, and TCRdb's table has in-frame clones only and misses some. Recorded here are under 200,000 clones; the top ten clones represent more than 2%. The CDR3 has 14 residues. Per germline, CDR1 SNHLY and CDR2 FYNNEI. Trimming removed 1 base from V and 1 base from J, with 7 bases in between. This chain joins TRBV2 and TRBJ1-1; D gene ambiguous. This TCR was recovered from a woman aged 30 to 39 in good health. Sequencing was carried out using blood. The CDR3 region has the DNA TGTGCCAGCAGTGAAGGGCAGGAGAACACTGAAGCTTTCTTT. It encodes CASSEGQENTEAFF.